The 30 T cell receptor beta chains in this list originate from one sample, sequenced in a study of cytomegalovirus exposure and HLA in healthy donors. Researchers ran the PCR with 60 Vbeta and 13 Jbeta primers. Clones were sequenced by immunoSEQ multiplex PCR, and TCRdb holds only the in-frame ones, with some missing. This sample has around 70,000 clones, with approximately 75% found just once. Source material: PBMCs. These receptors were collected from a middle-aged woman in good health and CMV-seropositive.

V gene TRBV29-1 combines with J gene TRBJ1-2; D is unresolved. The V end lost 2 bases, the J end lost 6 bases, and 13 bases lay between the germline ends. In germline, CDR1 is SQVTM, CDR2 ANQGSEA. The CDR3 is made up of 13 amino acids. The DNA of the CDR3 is TGCAGCGTTGAACGTCCCGGGGTTGATGGCTACACCTTC. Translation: CSVERPGVDGYTF.

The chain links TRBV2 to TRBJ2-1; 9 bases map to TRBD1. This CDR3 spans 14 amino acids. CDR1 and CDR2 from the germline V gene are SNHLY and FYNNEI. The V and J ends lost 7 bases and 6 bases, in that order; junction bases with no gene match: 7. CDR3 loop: CASKTGTGRNEQFF. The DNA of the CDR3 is TGTGCCAGCAAGACCGGGACAGGGCGCAATGAGCAGTTCTTC.

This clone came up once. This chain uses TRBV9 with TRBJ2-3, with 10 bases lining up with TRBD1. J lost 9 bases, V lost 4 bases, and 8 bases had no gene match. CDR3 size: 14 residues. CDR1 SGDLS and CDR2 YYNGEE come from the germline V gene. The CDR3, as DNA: TGTGCCAGCAGCTTCGGGACAGGGGAGGGAACGCAGTATTTT. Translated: CASSFGTGEGTQYF.

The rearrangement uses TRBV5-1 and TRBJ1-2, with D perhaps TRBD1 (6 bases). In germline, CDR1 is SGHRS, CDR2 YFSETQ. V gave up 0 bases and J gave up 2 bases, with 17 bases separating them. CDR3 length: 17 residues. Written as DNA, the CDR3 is TGCGCCAGCAGCTTGGGTTCCAGGGGCTTTGGGAACTATGGCTACACCTTC. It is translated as CASSLGSRGFGNYGYTF.

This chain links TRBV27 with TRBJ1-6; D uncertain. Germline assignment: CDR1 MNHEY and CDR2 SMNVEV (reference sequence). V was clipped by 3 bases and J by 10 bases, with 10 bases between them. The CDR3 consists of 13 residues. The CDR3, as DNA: TGTGCCAGCAGTTTTCGGACTAACTCACCCCTCCACTTT. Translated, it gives CASSFRTNSPLHF.

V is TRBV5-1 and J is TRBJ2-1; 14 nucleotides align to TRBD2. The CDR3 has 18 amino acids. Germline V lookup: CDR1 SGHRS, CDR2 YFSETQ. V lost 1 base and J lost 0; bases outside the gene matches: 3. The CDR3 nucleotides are TGCGCCAGCAGCTTGCAGGGACTAGCGGGGGCCTCCTACAATGAGCAGTTCTTC. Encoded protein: CASSLQGLAGASYNEQFF.

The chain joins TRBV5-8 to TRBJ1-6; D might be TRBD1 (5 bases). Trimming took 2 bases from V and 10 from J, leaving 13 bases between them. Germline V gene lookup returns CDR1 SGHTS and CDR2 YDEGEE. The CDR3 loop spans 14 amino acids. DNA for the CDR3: TGTGCCAGCAGCTTTAGGGGTCAAGACTCACCCCTCCACTTT. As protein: CASSFRGQDSPLHF.

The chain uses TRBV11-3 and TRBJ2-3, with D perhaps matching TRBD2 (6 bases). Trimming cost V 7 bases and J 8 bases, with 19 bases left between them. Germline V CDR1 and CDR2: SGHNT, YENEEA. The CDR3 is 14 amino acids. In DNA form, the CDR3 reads TGTGCCAGCACCATCTTGGGTTACGGGGGTACGCAGTATTTT. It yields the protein CASTILGYGGTQYF.

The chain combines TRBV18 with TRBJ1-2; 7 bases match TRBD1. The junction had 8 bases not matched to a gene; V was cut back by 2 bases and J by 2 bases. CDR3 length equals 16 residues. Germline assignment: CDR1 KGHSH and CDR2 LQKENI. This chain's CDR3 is CASSPTGQERNYGYTF. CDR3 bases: TGTGCCAGCTCACCAACCGGACAGGAACGGAACTATGGCTACACCTTC.

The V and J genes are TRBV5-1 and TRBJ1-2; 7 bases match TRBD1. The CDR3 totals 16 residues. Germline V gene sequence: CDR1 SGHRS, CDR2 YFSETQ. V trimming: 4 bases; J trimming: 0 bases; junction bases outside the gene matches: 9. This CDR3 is CASSGHGQAANYGYTF. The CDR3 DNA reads TGCGCCAGCAGCGGCCATGGACAGGCAGCTAACTATGGCTACACCTTC.

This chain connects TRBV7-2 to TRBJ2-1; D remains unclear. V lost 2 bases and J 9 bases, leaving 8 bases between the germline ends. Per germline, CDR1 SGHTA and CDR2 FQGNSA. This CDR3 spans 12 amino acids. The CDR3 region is CASSLIRSEQFF. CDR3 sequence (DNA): TGTGCCAGCAGCTTAATTAGAAGTGAGCAGTTCTTC. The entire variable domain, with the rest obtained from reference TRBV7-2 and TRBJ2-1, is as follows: GAGVSQSPSNKVTEKGKDVELRCDPISGHTALYWYRQSLGQGLEFLIYFQGNSAPDKSGLPSDRFSAERTGGSVSTLTIQRTQQEDSAVYLCASSLIRSEQFFGPGTRLTVL.

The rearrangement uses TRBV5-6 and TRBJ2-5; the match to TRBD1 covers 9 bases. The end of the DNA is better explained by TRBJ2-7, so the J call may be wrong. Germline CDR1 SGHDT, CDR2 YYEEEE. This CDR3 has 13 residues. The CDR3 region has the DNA TGTGCCAGCAAACGGACAGGGGTCGACGAGCAGTACTTC. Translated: CASKRTGVDEQYF.

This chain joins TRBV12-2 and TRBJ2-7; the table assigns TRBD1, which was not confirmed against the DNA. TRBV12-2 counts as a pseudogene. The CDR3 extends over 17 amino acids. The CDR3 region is CASRHHIGQGSGYEQYF. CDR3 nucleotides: TGTGCAAGTCGCCATCATATAGGACAGGGATCTGGGTACGAGCAGTACTTC.

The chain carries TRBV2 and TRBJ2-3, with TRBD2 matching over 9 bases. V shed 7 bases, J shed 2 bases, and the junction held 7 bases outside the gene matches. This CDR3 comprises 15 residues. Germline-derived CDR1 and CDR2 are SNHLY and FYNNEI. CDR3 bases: TGTGCCAGCAAGAGCGGGGGGACCCCCACAGATACGCAGTATTTT. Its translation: CASKSGGTPTDTQYF. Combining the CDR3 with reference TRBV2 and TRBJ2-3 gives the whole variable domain EPEVTQTPSHQVTQMGQEVILRCVPISNHLYFYWYRQILGQKVEFLVSFYNNEISEKSEIFDDQFSVERPDGSNFTLKIRSTKLEDSAMYFCASKSGGTPTDTQYFGPGTRLTVL.

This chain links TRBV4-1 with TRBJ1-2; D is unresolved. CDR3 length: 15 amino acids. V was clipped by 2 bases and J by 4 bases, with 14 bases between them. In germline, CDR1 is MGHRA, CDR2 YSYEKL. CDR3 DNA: TGCGCCAGCAGCCAAAGCCCCTTGGGCCGCTATGGCTACACCTTC. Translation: CASSQSPLGRYGYTF.

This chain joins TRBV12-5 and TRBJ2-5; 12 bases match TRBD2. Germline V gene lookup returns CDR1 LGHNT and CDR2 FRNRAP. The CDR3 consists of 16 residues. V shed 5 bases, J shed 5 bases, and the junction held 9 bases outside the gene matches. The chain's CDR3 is CASGVRTSGVWETQYF. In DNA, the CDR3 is TGTGCTAGTGGTGTCCGGACTAGCGGGGTTTGGGAGACCCAGTACTTC.

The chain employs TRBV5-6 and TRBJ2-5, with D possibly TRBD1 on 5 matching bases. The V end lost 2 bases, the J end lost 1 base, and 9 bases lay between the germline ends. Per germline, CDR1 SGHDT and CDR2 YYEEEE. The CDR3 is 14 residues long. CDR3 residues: CASSLLDSQETQYF. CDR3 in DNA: TGTGCCAGCAGCTTACTCGACAGCCAAGAGACCCAGTACTTC.

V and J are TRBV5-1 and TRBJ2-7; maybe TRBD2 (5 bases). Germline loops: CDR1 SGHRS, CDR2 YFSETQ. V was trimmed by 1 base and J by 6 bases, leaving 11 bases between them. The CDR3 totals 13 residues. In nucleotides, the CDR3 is TGCGCCAGCAGCTTGATGGGCAGCGGCGAGCAGTACTTC. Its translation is CASSLMGSGEQYF.

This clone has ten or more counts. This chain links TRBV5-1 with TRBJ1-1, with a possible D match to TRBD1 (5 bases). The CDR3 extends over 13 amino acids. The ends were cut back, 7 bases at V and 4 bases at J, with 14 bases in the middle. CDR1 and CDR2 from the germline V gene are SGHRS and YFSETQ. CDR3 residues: CASGLGGGTEAFF. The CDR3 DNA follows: TGCGCCAGCGGGCTCGGGGGAGGCACTGAAGCTTTCTTT.

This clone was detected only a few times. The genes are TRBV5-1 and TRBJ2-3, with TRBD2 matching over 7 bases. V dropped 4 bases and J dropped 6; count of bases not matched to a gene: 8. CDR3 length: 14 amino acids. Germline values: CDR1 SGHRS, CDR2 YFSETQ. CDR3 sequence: CASSQGREGDTQYF. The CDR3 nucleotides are TGCGCCAGCAGCCAGGGCAGGGAGGGCGATACGCAGTATTTT.

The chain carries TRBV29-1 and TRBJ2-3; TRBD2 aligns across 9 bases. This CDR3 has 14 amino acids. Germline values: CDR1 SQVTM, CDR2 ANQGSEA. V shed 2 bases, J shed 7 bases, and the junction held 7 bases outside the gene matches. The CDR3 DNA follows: TGCAGCGTTGAATTGCTAGCGGGGCTTTATACGCAGTATTTT. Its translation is CSVELLAGLYTQYF.

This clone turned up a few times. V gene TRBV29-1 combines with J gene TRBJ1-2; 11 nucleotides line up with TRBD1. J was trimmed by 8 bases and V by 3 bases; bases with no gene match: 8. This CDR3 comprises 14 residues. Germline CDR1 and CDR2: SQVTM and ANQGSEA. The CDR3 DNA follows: TGCAGCGTTGATTTTTACGGGACAGGGGGAGGCTACACCTTC. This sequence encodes CSVDFYGTGGGYTF.

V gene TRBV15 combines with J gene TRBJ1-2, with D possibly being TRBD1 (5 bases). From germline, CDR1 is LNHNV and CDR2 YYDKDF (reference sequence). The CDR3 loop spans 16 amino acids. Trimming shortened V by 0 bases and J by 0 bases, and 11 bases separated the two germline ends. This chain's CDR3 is CATSRDGTRANYGYTF. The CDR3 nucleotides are TGTGCCACCAGCAGAGACGGGACTAGAGCTAACTATGGCTACACCTTC.

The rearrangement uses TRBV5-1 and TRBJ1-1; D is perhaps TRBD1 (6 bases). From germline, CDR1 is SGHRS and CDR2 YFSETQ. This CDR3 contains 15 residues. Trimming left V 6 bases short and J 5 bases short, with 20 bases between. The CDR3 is CASTAHQQGWTEAFF. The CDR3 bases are TGCGCCAGCACCGCCCACCAACAGGGTTGGACTGAAGCTTTCTTT.

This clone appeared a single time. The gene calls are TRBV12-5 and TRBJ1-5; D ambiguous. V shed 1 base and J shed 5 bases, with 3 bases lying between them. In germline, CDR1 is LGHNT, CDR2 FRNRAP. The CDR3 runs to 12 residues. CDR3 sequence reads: CASGLADQPQHF. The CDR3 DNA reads TGTGCTAGTGGTTTGGCAGATCAGCCCCAGCATTTT.

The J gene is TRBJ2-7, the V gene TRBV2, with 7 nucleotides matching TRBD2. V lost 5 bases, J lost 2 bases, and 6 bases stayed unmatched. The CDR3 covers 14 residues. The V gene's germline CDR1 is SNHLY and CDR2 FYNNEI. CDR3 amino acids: CASSWEGLTYEQYF. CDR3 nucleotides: TGTGCCAGCAGTTGGGAGGGACTTACCTACGAGCAGTACTTC.

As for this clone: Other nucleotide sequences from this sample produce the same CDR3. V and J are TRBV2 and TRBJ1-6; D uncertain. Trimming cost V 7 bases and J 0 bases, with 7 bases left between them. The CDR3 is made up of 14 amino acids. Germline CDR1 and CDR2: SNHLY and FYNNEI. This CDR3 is CASTLSSYNSPLHF. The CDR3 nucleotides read TGTGCCAGCACCCTAAGCTCCTATAATTCACCCCTCCACTTT.

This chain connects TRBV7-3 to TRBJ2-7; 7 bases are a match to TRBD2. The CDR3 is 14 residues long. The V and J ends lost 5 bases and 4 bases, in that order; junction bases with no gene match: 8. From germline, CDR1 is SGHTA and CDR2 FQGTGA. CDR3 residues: CASSPQGGPYEQYF. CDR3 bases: TGTGCCAGCAGCCCCCAGGGAGGGCCTTACGAGCAGTACTTC.

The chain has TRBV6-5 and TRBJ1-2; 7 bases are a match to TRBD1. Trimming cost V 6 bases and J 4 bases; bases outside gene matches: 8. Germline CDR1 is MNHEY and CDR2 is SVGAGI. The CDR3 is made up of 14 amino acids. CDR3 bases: TGTGCCAGCAGGCGACAGGGCGGTTTCTATGGCTACACCTTC. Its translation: CASRRQGGFYGYTF.

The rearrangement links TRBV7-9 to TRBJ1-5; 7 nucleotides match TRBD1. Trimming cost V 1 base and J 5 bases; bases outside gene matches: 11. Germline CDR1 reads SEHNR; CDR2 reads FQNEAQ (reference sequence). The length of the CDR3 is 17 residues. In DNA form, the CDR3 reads TGTGCCAGCAGCTTAGAACCAGGCAGGGGGTCGGATCAGCCCCAGCATTTT. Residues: CASSLEPGRGSDQPQHF. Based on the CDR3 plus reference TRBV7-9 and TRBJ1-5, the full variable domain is DTGVSQNPRHKITKRGQNVTFRCDPISEHNRLYWYRQTLGQGPEFLTYFQNEAQLEKSRLLSDRFSAERPKGSFSTLEIQRTEQGDSAMYLCASSLEPGRGSDQPQHFGDGTRLSIL.